A selection of T cell receptor beta chains follows, all from one sample in a study of T cell repertoires in aging, cancer and after chemotherapy. TCRdb re-called the multiplex PCR reads with MiXCR, one entry per CDR3 protein. This sample yields roughly 8,200 distinct CDR3 sequences, of which 25% to 40% are seen a single time; roughly 10% belongs to the top ten. The sequenced sample was blood. The receptor set was obtained from a human donor in good health. Both conserved end residues are part of each CDR3. A D gene is named only where the DNA matches it firmly. Part of the rows lack a size; the others show once, few, many or a class for expanded clones.

clone size,D gene,J gene,V gene,CDR3 DNA,CDR3 protein
medium-sized,-,TRBJ1-1,TRBV19,TGTGCCAGTAGATGGGGGGACACTGAAGCTTTCTTT,CASRWGDTEAFF
-,TRBD2,TRBJ2-1,TRBV12-3/TRBV12-4,TGTGCCAGCAGTTTAGAAGCGGGGGGTTACAATGAGCAGTTCTTC,CASSLEAGGYNEQFF
-,TRBD1,TRBJ2-1,TRBV7-6,TGTGCCAGCAGCTGGGGGGGGACAGGGATTTACAATGAGCAGTTCTTC,CASSWGGTGIYNEQFF
medium-sized,-,TRBJ2-6,TRBV19,TGTGCCAGTAGTATGAGAGCCCTCGGATACTCTGGGGCCAACGTCCTGACTTTC,CASSMRALGYSGANVLTF
few,TRBD1,TRBJ1-1,TRBV30,TGTGCCTGGAGCTTCTCAGGGGGATACACTGAAGCTTTCTTT,CAWSFSGGYTEAFF
few,TRBD1,TRBJ2-3,TRBV19,TGTGCCAGTAGGGAGTTCGGCGTCGGACAGGGGATCACAGATACGCAGTATTTT,CASREFGVGQGITDTQYF
-,-,TRBJ2-3,TRBV11-1,TGTGACAGCAGCCGGGCAGGGTTGGGAGATACGCAGTATTTT,CDSSRAGLGDTQYF
few,TRBD1,TRBJ2-7,TRBV6-2/TRBV6-3,TGTGCCAGCACCTCCGGGACAGGGGGCTACGAGCAGTACTTC,CASTSGTGGYEQYF
-,-,TRBJ1-2,TRBV10-3,TGTGCCATCACGGGAGGGGGGGGAGCTAACTATGGCTACACCTTC,CAITGGGGANYGYTF
-,TRBD1,TRBJ1-6,TRBV19,TGTGCCAGTAGTATAGATCTAGGACAGGGGAATTCACCCCTCCACTTT,CASSIDLGQGNSPLHF
-,TRBD1,TRBJ2-7,TRBV7-9,TGTGCCAGCAGCTCCGCCCCAGGGGGCCACGAGCAGTACTTC,CASSSAPGGHEQYF
-,TRBD1,TRBJ1-2,TRBV24-1,TGTGCCACCAGTGATCCGACAGGGGGATCTAACTATGGCTACACCTTC,CATSDPTGGSNYGYTF
few,-,TRBJ2-5,TRBV5-6,TGTGCCAGCAGCCGGGGGACTGGGATCCAAGAGACCCAGTACTTC,CASSRGTGIQETQYF
-,-,TRBJ2-5,TRBV6-6,TGTGCCAGCACCCTGGTAGCGCCCCACGAGGGGACCCAGTACTTC,CASTLVAPHEGTQYF
once,TRBD1,TRBJ2-1,TRBV20-1,TGCAGTGCAATGGGACAGTACAATGAGCAGTTCTTC,CSAMGQYNEQFF
-,TRBD1,TRBJ2-5,TRBV6-5,TGTGCCAGCAGCCCGGACAGGGCGGCGGAGACCCAGTACTTC,CASSPDRAAETQYF
few,-,TRBJ2-2,TRBV12-3/TRBV12-4,TGTGCCAGCACCGCACGCCGGGAGGGGGCAAACACCGGGGAGCTGTTTTTT,CASTARREGANTGELFF
-,TRBD1,TRBJ2-1,TRBV7-2,TGTGCCAGCAGCTCCCGAAGTGCACAGGGGATAGTGGGGAATGAGCAGTTCTTC,CASSSRSAQGIVGNEQFF
few,-,TRBJ1-1,TRBV27,TGTGCCAGCAGTTTCACCAGCAACACTGAAGCTTTCTTT,CASSFTSNTEAFF
-,TRBD2,TRBJ2-7,TRBV7-2,TGTGCCAGCAGCTACCTTACTAGCGGGCCCTACGAGCAGTACTTC,CASSYLTSGPYEQYF
few,-,TRBJ1-6,TRBV6-1,TGTGCCAGCAGTGAATGGGACAATTCACCCCTCCACTTT,CASSEWDNSPLHF
-,-,TRBJ2-7,TRBV6-5,TGTGCCAGCAGTTACTCGCGGGGTCCCTACGAGCAGTACTTC,CASSYSRGPYEQYF